This T cell receptor (beta chain) was found in a study of control samples from healthy donors and cancer patients. Clones were read by immunoSEQ multiplex PCR, and TCRdb kept only the in-frame ones, dropping some. The data contain fewer than 200,000 clones, approximately 95% of them seen just once; the ten biggest clones take up roughly 1.6%. The ends were cut back, 4 bases at V and 4 bases at J, with 20 bases in the middle. This CDR3 contains 17 residues. Germline loops: CDR1 MDHEN, CDR2 SYDVKM. The sequenced sample was blood. V is TRBV28 and J is TRBJ1-5, with TRBD1 as a possible D gene (6 bases). The receptor's source is a man younger than 30 in good health. The CDR3 DNA is TGTGCCAGCAGTTCTCCCCAGACCGGGACACGAAATCAGCCCCAGCATTTT. Amino acid sequence: CASSSPQTGTRNQPQHF.